These T cell receptor beta chains were read from a single sample in a study of memory CD4+ T cells and cytomegalovirus serostatus. The assay was immunoSEQ multiplex PCR, and TCRdb's table has in-frame clones only and misses some. The table has over 65,000 clones, under 80% seen once; the top ten hold 2.5% to 3%. Sequencing input: memory CD4+ T cells from blood. Every receptor here comes from an adult in good health and CMV-seropositive. Both conserved end residues are part of each CDR3. Each record gives: V gene, clone size, D gene, J gene, CDR3 length, CDR3 DNA, CDR3 protein. The D gene is left open where the match is weak. Clone size is given for some rows only: seen once, a few or many times, or a class if the clone is expanded.

TRBV5-1	NA	TRBD2	TRBJ2-1	15	TGCGCCAGCAGCGCCCTAGCGGGAGGGCCCAGTGAGCAGTTCTTC	CASSALAGGPSEQFF
TRBV28	NA	NA	TRBJ1-2	11	TGTGCCAGCAGAAGAACAGGGAGCTACACCTTC	CASRRTGSYTF
TRBV2	NA	NA	TRBJ2-3	13	TGTGCCAGCAGTGGACTGAGCGCGGATACGCAGTATTTT	CASSGLSADTQYF
TRBV7-9	NA	NA	TRBJ2-1	14	TGTGCCAGCAGAGTACCCGCCCTAATGAATGAGCAGTTCTTC	CASRVPALMNEQFF
TRBV11-3	NA	TRBD1	TRBJ2-3	16	TGTGCCAGCAGCCAATCAGCCTGGACAGGGCGGGATACGCAGTATTTT	CASSQSAWTGRDTQYF
TRBV2	NA	NA	TRBJ2-3	12	TGTGCCAGCAAGGAGGATCCGGATACGCAGTATTTT	CASKEDPDTQYF
TRBV4-1	NA	TRBD2	TRBJ2-5	16	TGCGCCAGCAGCCAAGTTTCTAGCGGGGGGAAAGAGACCCAGTACTTC	CASSQVSSGGKETQYF
TRBV6-1	NA	TRBD1	TRBJ1-3	15	TGTGCCAGCAGAGCGGACAGGGGGTTTGGAAACACCATATATTTT	CASRADRGFGNTIYF
TRBV11-3	NA	NA	TRBJ1-1	15	TGTGCCAGCAGCTTAGGGGGGGGGATGAACACTGAAGCTTTCTTT	CASSLGGGMNTEAFF
TRBV28	once	NA	TRBJ2-3	12	TGTGCCAGCAGTTTAGCGGGAGATACGCAGTATTTT	CASSLAGDTQYF
TRBV27	few	NA	TRBJ1-2	20	TGTGCCAGCAGTTTATTCTCTGGTAAGCTCCAAGAGGGCCATAACTATGGCTACACCTTC	CASSLFSGKLQEGHNYGYTF
TRBV4-1	once	TRBD2	TRBJ2-5	14	TGCGCCAGCAGCCTTGGGGGGGACCAAGAGACCCAGTACTTC	CASSLGGDQETQYF
TRBV29-1	medium-sized	NA	TRBJ1-1	13	TGCAGCGTTGACGGGGGGCGGGGCACTGAAGCTTTCTTT	CSVDGGRGTEAFF
TRBV19	NA	NA	TRBJ2-5	13	TGTGCCAGTAGTAGGACACGACAAGAGACCCAGTACTTC	CASSRTRQETQYF
TRBV10-3	NA	TRBD1	TRBJ1-2	18	TGTGCCATCAGTGAGTCAAGGGCTGGGACAGGGTCCTCTTATGGCTACACCTTC	CAISESRAGTGSSYGYTF
TRBV29-1	few	NA	TRBJ1-2	13	TGCAGCGTTGAAGACGGACGATACTATGGCTACACCTTC	CSVEDGRYYGYTF
TRBV2	NA	NA	TRBJ1-5	15	TGTGCCAGCAGTGTGGACGGCAACAGATATCAGCCCCAGCATTTT	CASSVDGNRYQPQHF
TRBV2	many	NA	TRBJ1-6	14	TGTGCCAGCAAGGAGAGCTCCTATAATTCACCCCTCCACTTT	CASKESSYNSPLHF
TRBV25-1	NA	TRBD1	TRBJ1-5	14	TGTGCCAGCAGTGTGACAGGGGAAGCTCAGCCCCAGCATTTT	CASSVTGEAQPQHF
TRBV5-1	NA	TRBD2	TRBJ2-7	15	TGCGCCAGCAGCCAACTAGCGGGGTCGACCTACGAGCAGTACTTC	CASSQLAGSTYEQYF
TRBV5-4	NA	TRBD1	TRBJ1-2	13	TGTGCCAGCAGCTTAGACAGGGTCGACGGCTACACCTTC	CASSLDRVDGYTF
TRBV27	NA	NA	TRBJ2-3	15	TGTGCCAGCACCCGATCCCCGGACGGCGCAGATACGCAGTATTTT	CASTRSPDGADTQYF
TRBV9	NA	NA	TRBJ2-1	15	TGTGCCAGCAGCGTAGTGGACTACACCTACAATGAGCAGTTCTTC	CASSVVDYTYNEQFF
TRBV10-3	NA	NA	TRBJ1-1	13	TGTGCCATCAGTGGACAGGCCGATAGTGAAGCTTTCTTT	CAISGQADSEAFF
TRBV5-1	NA	NA	TRBJ1-1	15	TGCGCCAGCAGCTTGGAGGTGGCGCGGGGCACTGAAGCTTTCTTT	CASSLEVARGTEAFF
TRBV11-3	few	NA	TRBJ1-1	13	TGTGCCAGCAGCTTAGAGTCGGGGTCTGAAGCTTTCTTT	CASSLESGSEAFF
TRBV30	NA	NA	TRBJ2-3	15	TGTGCCTGGGGCCAGGGACCCCTCATCACAGATACGCAGTATTTT	CAWGQGPLITDTQYF
TRBV2	NA	TRBD2	TRBJ2-5	15	TGTGCCAGCACTCCTAGCGGGGGGACACAAGAGACCCAGTACTTC	CASTPSGGTQETQYF
TRBV7-9	few	NA	TRBJ2-2	15	TGTGCCAGCAGCTCGGCCCTACGTCGAACCGGGGAGCTGTTTTTT	CASSSALRRTGELFF
TRBV27	NA	NA	TRBJ1-2	16	TGTGCCAGCAGACCGATTCAAATCAGACCTCCCTATGGCTACACCTTC	CASRPIQIRPPYGYTF
TRBV10-2	NA	NA	TRBJ1-2	13	TGCGCCAGCAGTGAACCGGGGGGCGTAGGCTACACCTTC	CASSEPGGVGYTF
TRBV5-1	once	NA	TRBJ1-1	13	TGCGCCAGCAGCTCAGTAACAGGGATTGAAGCTTTCTTT	CASSSVTGIEAFF
TRBV30	NA	NA	TRBJ2-3	13	TGTGCCTGGAATCTGGGGATTTTGGATACGCAGTATTTT	CAWNLGILDTQYF
TRBV25-1	NA	NA	TRBJ2-7	15	TGTGCCAGCATGTCCCAGACAGCTAGCTCCTACGAGCAGTACTTC	CASMSQTASSYEQYF
TRBV13	few	NA	TRBJ1-1	15	TGTGCCAGCAGCCGAGGGTGGCGGGGTCCACTGCGAGCTTTCTTT	CASSRGWRGPLRAFF
TRBV11-2	NA	NA	TRBJ1-1	15	TGTGCCAGCAGCACCGATGGGGGCGCGGGCACTGAAGCTTTCTTT	CASSTDGGAGTEAFF
TRBV4-1	NA	NA	TRBJ2-1	16	TGCGCCAGCAGCCAAGTGGACTTAAGCTCCTACAATGAGCAGTTCTTC	CASSQVDLSSYNEQFF
TRBV7-2	NA	TRBD2	TRBJ2-3	15	TGTGCCAGCGGCGGGGGAAGCTCTAGCACAGATACGCAGTATTTT	CASGGGSSSTDTQYF
TRBV10-3	once	NA	TRBJ2-2	14	TGTGCCATCCAGCCCCAGGGGTTAGACGGGGAGCTGTTTTTT	CAIQPQGLDGELFF
TRBV19	NA	NA	TRBJ2-5	14	TGTGCCAGTAGTATAGGTCCAGGCCAAGAGACCCAGTACTTC	CASSIGPGQETQYF
TRBV27	NA	NA	TRBJ2-1	14	TGTGCCAGCAGTTTTCGCGCCGCTCACAATGAGCAGTTCTTC	CASSFRAAHNEQFF
TRBV7-2	NA	NA	TRBJ1-3	16	TGTGCCAGCAGCTTCTCCGGGTCAGCCTCTGGAAACACCATATATTTT	CASSFSGSASGNTIYF
TRBV23-1	NA	NA	TRBJ1-5	15	TGCGCCAGCAGTCAACAGGGTTATAGCAATCAGCCCCAGCATTTT	CASSQQGYSNQPQHF
TRBV9	few	NA	TRBJ1-1	14	TGTGCCAGCAGCGTAGTTGGCCTTAACACTGAAGCTTTCTTT	CASSVVGLNTEAFF
TRBV4-1	few	NA	TRBJ1-5	15	TGCGCCAGCAGCCAACCTTGGCCGGCGGGTCAGCCCCAGCATTTT	CASSQPWPAGQPQHF
TRBV21-1	NA	NA	TRBJ2-5	13	TGTGCCAGCAGCAAAGTCGACAGGGAGGACCAGTACTTC	CASSKVDREDQYF
TRBV6-1	NA	TRBD1	TRBJ2-5	15	TGTGCCAGCAGACCAGACAGGGCACCTCAAGAGACCCAGTACTTC	CASRPDRAPQETQYF
TRBV4-1	few	NA	TRBJ2-1	16	TGCGCCAGCAGCCAAGTTGACCTCCTCTCCTACAATGAGCAGTTCTTC	CASSQVDLLSYNEQFF
TRBV7-9	few	TRBD2	TRBJ2-2	14	TGTGCCAGCAGTTTAGCGGGAGAATTCGGGGAGCTGTTTTTT	CASSLAGEFGELFF
TRBV12-5	NA	TRBD1	TRBJ1-5	13	TGTGCTAGTGGGGGACAGGGGAATCAGCCCCAGCATTTT	CASGGQGNQPQHF